This TCR beta chain was recorded in a study of regulatory T cells in long-lasting Graves disease (dated by TCRdb to the early 2020s). About the full investigation: Persistent Graves' disease was defined as antithyroid drug treatment for over 5 years with persistently positive TSH receptor autoantibodies. A total of around 35 samples were covered by TCR sequencing, comprising approximately 13 persistent and around 20 newly diagnosed Graves' disease patients. Patients with persistent Graves' disease were compared with patients with newly diagnosed Graves' disease using TCR sequencing and RNA sequencing of peripheral blood. The study took place in China and was registered as a clinical trial. Persistent Graves' disease patients in the clinical cohort had taken antithyroid drugs for around 10 years on average. The study at large found these results: Sequencing and analysis were limited to the TCR beta chain. Peripheral blood alone was examined, since thyroid tissue, which constituted the primary lesion, could not be accessed. As a limitation, the authors acknowledged that the small sample size may reduce accuracy. Persistent Graves' disease patients showed lower TCR Shannon entropy and fewer highly expanded clones than newly diagnosed patients, suggesting clonal expansion. Persistent disease showed preferential use of TRBV28, TRBJ1-2 and TRBJ2-5, whereas newly diagnosed disease favored TRBV20-1 and TRBJ2-1. More public clonotypes were shared among persistent patients (about 2,800) than among newly diagnosed patients (roughly 1,000).

This clonotype has a count of ten or more. Its antigen is still unknown. The sample holds no much larger clone one base away, and base qualities are not on file. This sample's time point label indicates: persistent/refractory GD, antithyroid drugs over 5 years with positive TRAb. For both TCR sequencing and RNA sequencing, RNA was extracted from PBMCs in TRIzol. The diagnosis of Graves' disease was made according to American Thyroid Association guidelines. Recruitment of patients was carried out at an endocrinology department in Xi'an, China. Each patient gave around 9.2 milliliters of peripheral blood, collected in an EDTA anticoagulant tube. Ficoll Paque Plus density gradient separation was used to isolate PBMCs, and no further T cell sorting was performed. An Agilent 2100 Bioanalyzer and agarose gel were used to check RNA quality, and a NanoDrop 2000 was used to measure RNA concentration. Preparation of the library involved multiplex PCR. Sequencing was performed on an Illumina HiSeq 4000. To build TCR beta libraries, CDR3 regions were amplified by Arm-PCR using iRepertoire HTBI primers. Before sequencing, the PCR products underwent gel purification. The source study handled its data this way. Gene usage analysis of CDR3 amino acid clonotypes relied on the roughly 60 TRBV and more than twelve TRBJ segments identified across samples. COPE and FqMerger were used to merge the filtered high-quality paired reads into contigs. Contigs were aligned with BLAST to IMGT TRBV, TRBD and TRBJ reference genes, and CDR3 was defined per IMGT. Any clonotype with a frequency above 0.1% was classified as a highly expanded clone. Shannon entropy served as the measure of repertoire diversity, while the Gini coefficient captured V-J evenness. A clonotype was considered public if more than one individual shared it. The public sequencing data were trimmed at Q25 with fastp and processed into clonotypes with MiXCR by TCRdb, which kept only in-frame beta chains. Identical CDR3 proteins give one entry, which carries the most common genes and DNA. TCRdb's processing, not the authors', yielded these V and J calls. The sample yields approximately 350,000 distinct CDR3 sequences; less than 30% were counted once. Around a quarter of the sample comes from the top ten.

V lost 3 bases and J lost 5 bases; the stretch between them is 14 bases long. CDR3 length: 14 amino acids, cysteine to phenylalanine. Of the read, only the CDR3 DNA is kept; its 42 bases are in frame from base 1. The sequencing here drew on peripheral blood mononuclear cells (PBMCs), taken when the disease was refractory, from a patient treated with antithyroid drugs. This sequence originates from a woman aged 40 to 50 with Graves disease. Donor details come from another sample of the same person, matched by shared clones. Here the chain combines TRBV12-3 or TRBV12-4 and TRBJ2-7, with the D gene not confidently named. This receptor has the CDR3 CASSLVRVVNEQYF. The nucleotides read TGTGCCAGCAGTTTGGTAAGGGTAGTCAACGAGCAGTACTTC.